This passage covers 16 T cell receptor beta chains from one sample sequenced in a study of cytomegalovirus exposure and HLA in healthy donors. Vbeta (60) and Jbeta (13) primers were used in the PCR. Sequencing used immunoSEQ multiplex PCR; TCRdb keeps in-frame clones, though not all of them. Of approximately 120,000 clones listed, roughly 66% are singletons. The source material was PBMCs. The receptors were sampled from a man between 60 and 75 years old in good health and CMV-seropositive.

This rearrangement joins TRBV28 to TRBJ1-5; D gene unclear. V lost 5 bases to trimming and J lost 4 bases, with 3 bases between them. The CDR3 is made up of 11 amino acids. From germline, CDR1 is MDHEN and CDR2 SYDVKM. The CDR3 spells CASSPNQPQHF. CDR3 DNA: TGTGCCAGCAGTCCGAATCAGCCCCAGCATTTT. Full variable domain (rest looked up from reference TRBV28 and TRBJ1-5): DVKVTQSSRYLVKRTGEKVFLECVQDMDHENMFWYRQDPGLGLRLIYFSYDVKMKEKGDIPEGYSVSREKKERFSLILESASTNQTSMYLCASSPNQPQHFGDGTRLSIL.

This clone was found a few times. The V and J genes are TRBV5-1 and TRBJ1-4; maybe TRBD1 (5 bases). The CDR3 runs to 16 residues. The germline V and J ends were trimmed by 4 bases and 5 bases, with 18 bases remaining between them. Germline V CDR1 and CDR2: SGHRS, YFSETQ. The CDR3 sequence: CASSPPGGTENEKLFF. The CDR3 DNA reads TGCGCCAGCAGCCCACCGGGAGGGACCGAGAATGAAAAACTGTTTTTT.

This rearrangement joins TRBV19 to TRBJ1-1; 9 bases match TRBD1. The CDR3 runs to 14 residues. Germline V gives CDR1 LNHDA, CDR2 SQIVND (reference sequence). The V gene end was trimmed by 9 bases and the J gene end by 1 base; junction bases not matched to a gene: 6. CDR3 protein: CASMDRGWNTEAFF. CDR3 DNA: TGTGCCAGCATGGACAGGGGCTGGAACACTGAAGCTTTCTTT.

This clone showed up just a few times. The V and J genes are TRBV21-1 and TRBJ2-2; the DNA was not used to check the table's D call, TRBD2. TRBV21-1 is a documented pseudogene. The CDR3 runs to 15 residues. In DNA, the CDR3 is TGTGCCAGCAGAGCTGGGACTGCGGACCTCCGGGAGCTGTTTTTT. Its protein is CASRAGTADLRELFF.

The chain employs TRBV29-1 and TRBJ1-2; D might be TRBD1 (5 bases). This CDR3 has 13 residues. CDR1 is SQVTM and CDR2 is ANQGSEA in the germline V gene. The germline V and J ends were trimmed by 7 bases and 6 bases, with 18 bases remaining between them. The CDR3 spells CSAFTGGDHGYTF. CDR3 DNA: TGCAGCGCATTTACAGGAGGGGACCATGGCTACACCTTC.

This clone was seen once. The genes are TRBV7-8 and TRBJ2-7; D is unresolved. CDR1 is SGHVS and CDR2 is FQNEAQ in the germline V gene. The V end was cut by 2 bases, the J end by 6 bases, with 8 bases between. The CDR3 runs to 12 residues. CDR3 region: CASSLQRFEQYF. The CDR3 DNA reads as TGTGCCAGCAGCTTACAACGGTTCGAGCAGTACTTC.

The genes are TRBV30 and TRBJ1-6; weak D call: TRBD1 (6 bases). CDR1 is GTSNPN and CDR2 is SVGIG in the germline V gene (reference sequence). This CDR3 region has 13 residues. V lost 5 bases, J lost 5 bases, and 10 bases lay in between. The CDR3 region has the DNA TGTGCCTGGTTGAAGGGGGATAATTCACCCCTCCACTTT. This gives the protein CAWLKGDNSPLHF.

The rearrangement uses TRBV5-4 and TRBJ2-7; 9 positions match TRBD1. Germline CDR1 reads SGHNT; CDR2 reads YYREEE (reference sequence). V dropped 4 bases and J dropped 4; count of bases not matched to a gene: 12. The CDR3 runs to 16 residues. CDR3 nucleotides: TGTGCCAGCAGCCGGCAGCCGGGACAGGGTCAATACGAGCAGTACTTC. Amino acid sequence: CASSRQPGQGQYEQYF.

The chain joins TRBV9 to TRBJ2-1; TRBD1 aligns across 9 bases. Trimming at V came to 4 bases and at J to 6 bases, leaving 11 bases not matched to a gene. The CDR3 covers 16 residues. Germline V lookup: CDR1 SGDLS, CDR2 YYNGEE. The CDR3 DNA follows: TGTGCCAGCAGCACTATGGGACAGGGAATAAGCAATGAGCAGTTCTTC. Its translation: CASSTMGQGISNEQFF.

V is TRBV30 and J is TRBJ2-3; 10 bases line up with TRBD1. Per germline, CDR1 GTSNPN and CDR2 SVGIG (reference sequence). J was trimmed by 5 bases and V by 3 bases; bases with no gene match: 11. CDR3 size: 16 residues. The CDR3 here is CAWSIRTGGFRDTQYF. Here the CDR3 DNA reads TGTGCCTGGAGCATCCGGACAGGGGGATTCAGAGATACGCAGTATTTT.

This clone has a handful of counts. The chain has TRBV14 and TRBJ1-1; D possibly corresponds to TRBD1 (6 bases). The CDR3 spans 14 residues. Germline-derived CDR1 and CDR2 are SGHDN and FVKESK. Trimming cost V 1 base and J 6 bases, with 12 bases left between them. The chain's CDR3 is CASSQGLQGAEAFF. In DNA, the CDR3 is TGTGCCAGCAGCCAAGGTCTACAGGGTGCTGAAGCTTTCTTT.

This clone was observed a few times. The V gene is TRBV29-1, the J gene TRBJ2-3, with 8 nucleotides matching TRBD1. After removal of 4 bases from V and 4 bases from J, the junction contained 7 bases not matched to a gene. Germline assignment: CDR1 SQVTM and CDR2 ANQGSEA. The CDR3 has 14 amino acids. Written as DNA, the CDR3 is TGCAGCGTTGGGGGACAGGACGGCGCAGATACGCAGTATTTT. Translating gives CSVGGQDGADTQYF.

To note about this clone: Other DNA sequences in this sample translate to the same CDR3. CDR3 sequence: CASSFEGVGETQYF. As DNA, the CDR3 is TGCGCCAGCAGCTTCGAGGGGGTGGGGGAGACCCAGTACTTC. J is TRBJ2-5 and V is TRBV5-1; tentatively, D is TRBD1 (6 bases). The germline V gene has CDR1 SGHRS and CDR2 YFSETQ. The CDR3 has 14 residues. With 2 bases removed from V and 5 bases from J, the gap between germline ends came to 13 bases.

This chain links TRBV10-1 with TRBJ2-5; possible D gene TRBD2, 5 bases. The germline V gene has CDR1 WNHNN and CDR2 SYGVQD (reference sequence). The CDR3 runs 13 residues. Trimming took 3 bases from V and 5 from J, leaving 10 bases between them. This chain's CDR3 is CASSEDGGETQYF. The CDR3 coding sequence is TGCGCCAGCAGTGAAGACGGCGGGGAGACCCAGTACTTC.

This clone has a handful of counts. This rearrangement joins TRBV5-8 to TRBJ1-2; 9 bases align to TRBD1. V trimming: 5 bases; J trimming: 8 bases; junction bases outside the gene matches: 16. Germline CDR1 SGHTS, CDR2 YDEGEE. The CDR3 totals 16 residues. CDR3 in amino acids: CASRLWSGQGNLGYTF. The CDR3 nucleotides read TGTGCCAGCAGACTCTGGTCGGGACAGGGAAACCTCGGCTACACCTTC. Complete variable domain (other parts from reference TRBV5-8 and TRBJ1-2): EAGVTQSPTHLIKTRGQQATLRCSPISGHTSVYWYQQALGLGLQFLLWYDEGEERNRGNFPPRFSGRQFPNYSSELNVNALELEDSALYLCASRLWSGQGNLGYTFGSGTRLTVV.

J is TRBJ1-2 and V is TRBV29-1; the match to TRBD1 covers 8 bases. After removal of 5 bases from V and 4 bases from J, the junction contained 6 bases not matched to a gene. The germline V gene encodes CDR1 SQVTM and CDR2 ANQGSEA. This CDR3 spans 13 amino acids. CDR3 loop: CSVPDRDLYGYTF. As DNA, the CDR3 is TGCAGCGTTCCGGACAGGGACCTCTATGGCTACACCTTC.